This T cell receptor beta chain originates from a study of blood T cell repertoires in COVID-19. Study information: Sources were T cells, B-cell-depleted T cells, or PBMCs; the material itself was cDNA or gDNA.

Sequencing used immunoSEQ multiplex PCR; TCRdb keeps in-frame clones, though not all of them. The sample consists of 150,000 to 180,000 clones, about 73% of them appearing once. The receptor was isolated from an elderly man with acute or convalescent COVID-19. Sequenced sample: peripheral blood.

CDR3 amino acids: CATSRDGAGIYEQYF. The CDR3 region has the DNA TGTGCCACCAGCAGAGATGGAGCAGGGATATACGAGCAGTACTTC. The chain combines TRBV15 with TRBJ2-7; possible D gene TRBD1, 5 bases. This CDR3 region has 15 residues. Trimming removed 0 bases from V and 4 bases from J, with 13 bases in between. Germline V gene data show CDR1 as LNHNV and CDR2 as YYDKDF (reference sequence).